The next 29 T cell receptor beta chains were all read from a single sample in a study of regulatory T cells in long-lasting Graves disease. The time point here: newly diagnosed GD, antithyroid drugs for less than 3 months. The authors made the TCR library using RNA they extracted from PBMCs. Relying on iRepertoire HTBI primers and Arm-PCR of CDR3 regions, the team built TCR beta libraries. One entry per CDR3 protein results from TCRdb running MiXCR on the multiplex PCR reads. The table has some 500,000 distinct CDR3 sequences, around an eighth seen once. The sample also formed part of further work on T cells in Graves' hyperthyroidism and ophthalmopathy.

Here the sequenced sample was peripheral blood mononuclear cells (PBMCs), taken at new diagnosis, from a patient treated with antithyroid drugs. The receptor set was obtained from a man aged 30 to 39 with Graves disease.

As for this clonotype: Germline and junction disagree at one end, which may indicate a read error. The chain employs TRBV30 and TRBJ2-7, with a tentative D call TRBD1 (6 bases). CDR1 is GTSNPN, CDR2 SVGIG, per germline (reference sequence). This CDR3 comprises 11 residues. CDR3 in DNA: TGTGCCTGGATGCTCCCGACAGGACCCCGGTTC. It is translated as CAWMLPTGPRF. Looking up the rest from reference TRBV30 and TRBJ2-7 gives the full variable domain: SQTIHQWPATLVQPVGSPLSLECTVEGTSNPNLYWYRQAAGRGLQLLFYSVGIGQISSEVPQNLSASRPQDRQFILSSKKLLLSDSGFYLCAWMLPTGPRFGPGTRLTVT.

V is TRBV5-1 and J is TRBJ2-7, with TRBD2 matching over 14 bases. V dropped 6 bases and J dropped 5; count of bases not matched to a gene: 7. The CDR3 consists of 15 residues. From germline, CDR1 is SGHRS and CDR2 YFSETQ. The CDR3 DNA is TGCGCCAGCACCACCGGGACTAGCGGGAGTAACGAGCAGTACTTC. This translates into CASTTGTSGSNEQYF.

This clonotype was recorded many times. The rearrangement uses TRBV2 and TRBJ2-6; 8 bases fit TRBD1. This CDR3 is 14 amino acids long. The V gene end was trimmed by 10 bases and the J gene end by 5 bases; junction bases not matched to a gene: 7. Germline V CDR1 and CDR2: SNHLY, FYNNEI. CDR3 sequence: CATGGISRANVLTF. The CDR3 region has the DNA TGTGCCACAGGGGGCATCTCGCGGGCCAACGTCCTGACTTTC.

This clonotype occurred many times. The chain recombines TRBV12-3 or TRBV12-4 with TRBJ2-3, with 10 nucleotides matching TRBD2. This CDR3 spans 20 amino acids. Germline trimming cut 7 bases from V and 0 bases from J; bases unmatched to any gene: 19. The CDR3 nucleotides are TGTGCCAGCACCTCACCTAAGCCAGCGGGAGGGAGGAGTAGCACAGATACGCAGTATTTT. Translated, it gives CASTSPKPAGGRSSTDTQYF.

Concerning this clonotype: Being one base from a much bigger clone, this may be a read error. The rearrangement links TRBV2 to TRBJ2-5, with D possibly TRBD1 on 5 matching bases. The germline CDR1 and CDR2 sequences are SNHLY and FYNNEI. The CDR3 has 12 amino acids. CDR3 sequence: CAGSGREETQYF. The CDR3 DNA follows: TGTGCCGGCAGTGGCAGGGAAGAGACCCAGTACTTC.

This clonotype was counted between two and nine times. J is TRBJ2-7 and V is TRBV7-9; a weak D match, TRBD2 (5 bases). The V end was cut by 5 bases, the J end by 2 bases, with 13 bases between. Germline V CDR1 and CDR2: SEHNR, FQNEAQ (reference sequence). The CDR3 loop spans 14 amino acids. The DNA of the CDR3 is TGTGCCAGCAGCCCCCGGGGAAGCGCCTACGAGCAGTACTTC. Its translation is CASSPRGSAYEQYF. The entire variable domain, with the rest obtained from reference TRBV7-9 and TRBJ2-7, is as follows: DTGVSQNPRHKITKRGQNVTFRCDPISEHNRLYWYRQTLGQGPEFLTYFQNEAQLEKSRLLSDRFSAERPKGSFSTLEIQRTEQGDSAMYLCASSPRGSAYEQYFGPGTRLTVT.

The V gene is TRBV6-2 or TRBV6-3, the J gene TRBJ1-6; TRBD1 aligns across 7 bases. The junction had 8 bases not matched to a gene; V was cut back by 5 bases and J by 10 bases. The CDR3 runs 14 residues. Germline V gene lookup returns CDR1 MNHEY and CDR2 SVGEGT. The CDR3 is CASSEPTGWSPLHF. The CDR3 DNA follows: TGTGCCAGCAGTGAACCGACAGGGTGGTCACCCCTCCACTTT.

The table lists this clonotype with a few counts. The V and J genes are TRBV7-3 and TRBJ2-1; 8 bases agree with TRBD2. Germline-derived CDR1 and CDR2 are SGHTA and FQGTGA. With 1 base clipped from V and 9 bases from J, the junction kept 17 bases outside the gene matches. The CDR3 sequence is 18 residues long. CDR3 loop: CASSLNPFGRGAQVEQFF. In DNA form, the CDR3 reads TGTGCCAGCAGCTTAAACCCGTTCGGGAGGGGCGCACAAGTTGAGCAGTTCTTC. The full variable domain, with the rest looked up from reference TRBV7-3 and TRBJ2-1, is GAGVSQTPSNKVTEKGKYVELRCDPISGHTALYWYRQSLGQGPEFLIYFQGTGAADDSGLPNDRFFAVRPEGSVSTLKIQRTERGDSAVYLCASSLNPFGRGAQVEQFFGPGTRLTVL.

This clonotype was detected ten times or more. This rearrangement joins TRBV20-1 to TRBJ2-7, with a tentative D call TRBD2 (5 bases). V was shortened by 5 bases and J by 3 bases, with 17 bases between the two germline ends. Germline CDR1 is DFQATT and CDR2 is SNEGSKA (reference sequence). The CDR3 is 14 residues long. CDR3 sequence reads: CSALQITGDYEQYF. The CDR3 DNA follows: TGCAGTGCTCTACAGATTACCGGGGACTACGAGCAGTACTTC.

As regards this clonotype: A much larger clone lies one base from this, so it may be a read error. This chain joins TRBV5-1 and TRBJ2-1, with 7 nucleotides matching TRBD2. The CDR3 totals 14 residues. Looked up from germline, CDR1 is SGHRS and CDR2 is YFSETQ. Unmatched junction bases numbered 10, after V lost 7 bases and J lost 6 bases. This CDR3 reads CASAGTNNFNEQFF. The CDR3 DNA is TGCGCCAGCGCCGGGACTAACAACTTCAATGAGCAGTTCTTC. The full variable domain, with the rest looked up from reference TRBV5-1 and TRBJ2-1, is KAGVTQTPRYLIKTRGQQVTLSCSPISGHRSVSWYQQTPGQGLQFLFEYFSETQRNKGNFPGRFSGRQFSNSRSEMNVSTLELGDSALYLCASAGTNNFNEQFFGPGTRLTVL.

This clonotype has at least ten counts. This chain links TRBV12-5 with TRBJ1-1, with D uncertain. This CDR3 contains 13 residues. V lost 1 base and J 0 bases, leaving 3 bases between the germline ends. Looked up from germline, CDR1 is LGHNT and CDR2 is FRNRAP. CDR3 nucleotides: TGTGCTAGTGGTTTGGGTGTGAACACTGAAGCTTTCTTT. It translates to CASGLGVNTEAFF.

This clonotype was counted many times. V usage is TRBV11-1 and J usage is TRBJ1-1; TRBD1 matches at 9 bases. Trimming at V came to 5 bases and at J to 3 bases, leaving 4 bases not matched to a gene. The CDR3 runs to 14 residues. Germline CDR1 and CDR2: SGHAT and FQDESV (reference sequence). The CDR3 spells CASSHRDRDTEAFF. The CDR3 region has the DNA TGTGCCAGCAGCCACAGGGACAGGGACACTGAAGCTTTCTTT. Combining the CDR3 with reference TRBV11-1 and TRBJ1-1 gives the whole variable domain EAEVAQSPRYKITEKSQAVAFWCDPISGHATLYWYRQILGQGPELLVQFQDESVVDDSQLPKDRFSAERLKGVDSTLKIQPAELGDSAMYLCASSHRDRDTEAFFGQGTRLTVV.

As regards this clonotype: A read error may explain this, as a much larger clone is one base away. This chain uses TRBV3-1 with TRBJ2-1; 7 bases map to TRBD2. Germline V gene lookup returns CDR1 LGHDT and CDR2 YNNKEL (reference sequence). The CDR3 runs 16 residues. CDR3 sequence reads: CASSQAGLAAYIEQFF. The DNA for the CDR3 is TGTGCCAGCAGCCAAGCAGGGCTAGCGGCATACATTGAGCAGTTCTTC.

V is TRBV4-1 and J is TRBJ2-7; 9 positions agree with TRBD2. Per germline, CDR1 MGHRA and CDR2 YSYEKL. This CDR3 contains 15 residues. Unmatched junction bases numbered 5, after V lost 4 bases and J lost 1 base. The CDR3 DNA follows: TGCGCCAGCAGCCTAATAGCGGGAGAGTCCTACGAGCAGTACTTC. Protein sequence: CASSLIAGESYEQYF.

This clonotype was seen a handful of times. The CDR3 DNA follows: TGTGCCAGCAGGACAGACGGGGGCTCACCGTTTAGCAATCAGCCCCAGCATTTT. Its translation: CASRTDGGSPFSNQPQHF. The chain uses TRBV2 and TRBJ1-5, with D tentatively TRBD1 (6 bases). Trimming cost V 6 bases and J 0 bases, with 21 bases left between them. The CDR3 runs 18 residues. Germline loops: CDR1 SNHLY, CDR2 FYNNEI. The full variable domain, completed using reference TRBV2 and TRBJ1-5, is EPEVTQTPSHQVTQMGQEVILRCVPISNHLYFYWYRQILGQKVEFLVSFYNNEISEKSEIFDDQFSVERPDGSNFTLKIRSTKLEDSAMYFCASRTDGGSPFSNQPQHFGDGTRLSIL.

A few counts support this clonotype. Possible read error: a much larger clone is one base away. The CDR3 carries no conserved terminal phenylalanine or tryptophan, so it likely arises from a read error. The rearrangement uses TRBV29-1 and TRBJ2-5; D perhaps matches TRBD1 (5 bases). The germline V gene has CDR1 SQVTM and CDR2 ANQGSEA. Trimming took off 8 bases at V and 7 bases at J, with 23 bases between the two ends. The CDR3 contains 14 residues. CDR3 sequence: CSLKGSTTDGTQYL. Here the CDR3 DNA reads TGCAGCCTAAAGGGGTCTACTACCGATGGGACCCAGTACCTC.

This clonotype appeared many times. This sequence joins TRBV7-2 and TRBJ2-1, with 12 positions matching TRBD2. The CDR3 loop spans 17 amino acids. The germline V gene encodes CDR1 SGHTA and CDR2 FQGNSA. V trimming: 6 bases; J trimming: 7 bases; junction bases outside the gene matches: 13. For the CDR3, the DNA is TGTGCCAGCAGGGACCCTAGCGGGAGGGCTCGCAGGAATGAGCAGTTCTTC. It yields the protein CASRDPSGRARRNEQFF.

This clonotype was counted many times. This rearrangement joins TRBV20-1 to TRBJ2-7; D is ambiguous. CDR1 DFQATT and CDR2 SNEGSKA come from the germline V gene (reference sequence). This CDR3 has 14 residues. The V gene lost 2 bases and the J gene lost 0 bases, with 11 bases spanning the gap. The CDR3 loop is CSARKEGSSYEQYF. As DNA, the CDR3 is TGCAGTGCTAGAAAGGAAGGAAGCTCCTACGAGCAGTACTTC.

This chain uses TRBV29-1 with TRBJ2-1, with 9 nucleotides matching TRBD2. The CDR3 consists of 15 residues. CDR1 SQVTM and CDR2 ANQGSEA come from the germline V gene. Trimming at V came to 4 bases and at J to 5 bases, leaving 9 bases not matched to a gene. CDR3 nucleotides: TGCAGCGTTGCTCGACGCGGGAGGGGTGACAATGAGCAGTTCTTC. As protein: CSVARRGRGDNEQFF.

This clonotype was found many times. V usage is TRBV20-1 and J usage is TRBJ2-5, with 9 nucleotides matching TRBD2. The V and J ends lost 6 bases and 4 bases, in that order; junction bases with no gene match: 15. CDR1 and CDR2 from the germline V gene are DFQATT and SNEGSKA (reference sequence). This CDR3 has 16 residues. The CDR3 here is CSATRREGRGAETQYF. The CDR3, as DNA: TGCAGTGCCACCCGGCGGGAGGGCCGGGGGGCAGAGACCCAGTACTTC.

This clonotype has a count of ten or more. The chain employs TRBV5-1 and TRBJ1-2; possible D gene TRBD1, 5 bases. The CDR3 runs to 12 residues. Trimming left V 4 bases short and J 6 bases short, with 10 bases between. CDR1 and CDR2 from the germline V gene are SGHRS and YFSETQ. CDR3 region: CASSPLQDGYTF. CDR3 DNA: TGCGCCAGCAGCCCATTACAGGATGGCTACACCTTC.

This clonotype was seen a handful of times. The chain has TRBV6-1 and TRBJ1-4; the D is unclear. Trimming removed 4 bases at V and 7 bases at J, with 16 bases between. Germline CDR1 MNHNS, CDR2 SASEGT. This CDR3 is 15 amino acids long. The DNA of the CDR3 is TGTGCCAGCAGTGGGGCGAAGGTGGTTGGTGAAAAACTGTTTTTT. Translated, it gives CASSGAKVVGEKLFF.

This clonotype came up once. This chain links TRBV6-4 with TRBJ2-5, with 10 bases matching TRBD2. The CDR3 is 15 amino acids. V lost 2 bases, J lost 5 bases, and 5 bases stayed unmatched. The V gene's germline CDR1 is MRHNA and CDR2 SNTAGT. CDR3 sequence reads: CASSDEAGGAETQYF. The CDR3 DNA follows: TGTGCCAGCAGTGACGAAGCGGGAGGGGCGGAGACCCAGTACTTC.

The rearrangement uses TRBV10-3 and TRBJ2-3; 9 bases are shared with TRBD2. The CDR3 extends over 12 amino acids. V lost 8 bases and J lost 6; bases outside the gene matches: 3. The germline V gene has CDR1 ENHRY and CDR2 SYGVKD. The CDR3, as DNA: TGTGCCATCGGCGGGAGGGAGGATACGCAGTATTTT. Protein: CAIGGREDTQYF.

This clonotype came up many times. This chain joins TRBV12-3 or TRBV12-4 and TRBJ1-1, with 9 positions matching TRBD1. This CDR3 spans 12 amino acids. Losses at the gene ends were 9 bases for V and 12 bases for J; bases not matched to a gene: 11. The CDR3 spells CASKISGQGTFF. The CDR3 nucleotides read TGTGCCAGTAAAATATCGGGACAGGGAACTTTCTTT.

Note on this clonotype: A much larger clone lies a single base off, so this may be a read error. The chain employs TRBV3-1 and TRBJ2-5; no clear D. The CDR3 covers 13 residues. Germline V gives CDR1 LGHDT, CDR2 YNNKEL (reference sequence). The CDR3 here is CACSPTGVGTQYF. For the CDR3, the DNA is TGTGCCTGCAGCCCTACTGGCGTCGGGACCCAGTACTTC.

This clonotype was seen a single time. This likely came from a read error, as a far larger clone is one base away. V gene TRBV6-1 combines with J gene TRBJ1-1; D is ambiguous. Germline lookup yields CDR1 MNHNS and CDR2 SASEGT. The CDR3 is made up of 12 amino acids. The CDR3 DNA follows: TGTGCCAGCAGTAGGAGAAACACTGAAGCTTCCTTT. It encodes CASSRRNTEASF.

CDR3 nucleotides: TGTGCCAGCAGTTCTTTCGTCCCCAAGCACCAGCCCCAGCATTTT. Residues: CASSSFVPKHQPQHF. The V and J genes are TRBV6-5 and TRBJ1-5; D unclear. V was shortened by 4 bases and J by 7 bases, with 17 bases between the two germline ends. Germline loops: CDR1 MNHEY, CDR2 SVGAGI. This CDR3 has 15 residues.

The V gene is TRBV18, the J gene TRBJ1-1, with a tentative D call TRBD1 (6 bases). The ends were cut back, 1 base at V and 8 bases at J, with 11 bases in the middle. The CDR3 length is 13 residues. The germline V gene encodes CDR1 KGHSH and CDR2 LQKENI. The CDR3 nucleotides are TGTGCCAGCTCACCACAAAGGGGGAGGGAAGCTTTCTTT. Translating gives CASSPQRGREAFF.